This entry lists 14 T cell receptor beta chains sequenced from one sample in a study of memory CD8 T cells in hepatitis C reinfection. The protocol was immunoSEQ multiplex PCR, while the TCRdb copy is restricted to in-frame clones and leaves out a portion. The sample comprises 50,000 or so clones, around 92% of which are singletons, and over 0.95% rests with the top ten. Noted time point: pre-reinfection, 55 to 20 weeks before reinfection detection. Sorted cells were sequenced directly ex vivo without any in vitro expansion. The sequencing input was naive CD8+ T cells sorted from blood. These receptor sequences come from a man in his late teens or twenties with hepatitis C virus infection.

The chain recombines TRBV10-2 with TRBJ2-7, with D maybe TRBD2 (6 bases). V dropped 6 bases and J dropped 4 bases, with 13 bases sitting between them. In germline, CDR1 is WSHSY, CDR2 SAAADI. The CDR3 totals 13 residues. The CDR3 spells CASRDFGTYEQYF. CDR3 DNA: TGCGCCAGCAGGGACTTCGGGACTTACGAGCAGTACTTC.

This clone showed up just once. This chain joins TRBV28 and TRBJ1-1, with 7 nucleotides matching TRBD1. The CDR3 sequence is 14 residues long. CDR1 and CDR2 from the germline V gene are MDHEN and SYDVKM. Trimming took 6 bases from V and 4 from J; bases not matched to a gene: 8. CDR3 loop: CASSFDRDFTEAFF. For the CDR3, the DNA is TGTGCCAGCAGCTTCGACAGGGATTTCACTGAAGCTTTCTTT.

This chain links TRBV4-1 with TRBJ2-3; D possibly corresponds to TRBD2 (6 bases). This CDR3 is built from 17 residues. Trimming stripped 1 base from V and 6 bases from J, with 20 bases between. Germline CDR1 MGHRA, CDR2 YSYEKL. The CDR3 is CASSQVGLGSEGDTQYF. The CDR3 bases are TGCGCCAGCAGCCAAGTAGGACTGGGCTCGGAGGGGGATACGCAGTATTTT.

The chain recombines TRBV5-1 with TRBJ2-3, with 10 bases lining up with TRBD2. The CDR3 is 16 amino acids. Germline V lookup: CDR1 SGHRS, CDR2 YFSETQ. V lost 3 bases, J lost 1 base, and 5 bases stayed unmatched. CDR3 sequence (DNA): TGCGCCAGCAGCTCCTCCGGGACTAGCGGCACAGATACGCAGTATTTT. Translating gives CASSSSGTSGTDTQYF.

The genes are TRBV2 and TRBJ2-7, with 7 bases fitting TRBD2. Germline values: CDR1 SNHLY, CDR2 FYNNEI. CDR3 length equals 13 residues. Trimming took 8 bases from V and 4 from J; bases not matched to a gene: 8. The CDR3 region has the DNA TGTGCCAGCGGCCTAGCGGAGCTGTACGAGCAGTACTTC. Its translation is CASGLAELYEQYF.

The genes are TRBV7-8 and TRBJ2-1, with D maybe TRBD2 (6 bases). Germline values: CDR1 SGHVS, CDR2 FQNEAQ. This CDR3 is built from 15 residues. Trimming pared 1 base from V and 2 bases from J, leaving 9 bases between. The CDR3 spells CASSLVAATYNEQFF. CDR3 DNA: TGTGCCAGCAGCTTAGTAGCGGCCACCTACAATGAGCAGTTCTTC.

V is TRBV11-2 and J is TRBJ2-3, with 9 bases lining up with TRBD2. This CDR3 has 15 amino acids. CDR1 and CDR2 (germline): SGHAT, FQNNGV. V trimming: 1 base; J trimming: 4 bases; junction bases outside the gene matches: 3. The CDR3 spells CASSLGGGGADTQYF. CDR3 nucleotides: TGTGCCAGCAGCTTAGGAGGCGGGGGGGCAGATACGCAGTATTTT. Full variable domain (outside the CDR3, taken from reference TRBV11-2 and TRBJ2-3): EAGVAQSPRYKIIEKRQSVAFWCNPISGHATLYWYQQILGQGPKLLIQFQNNGVVDDSQLPKDRFSAERLKGVDSTLKIQPAKLEDSAVYLCASSLGGGGADTQYFGPGTRLTVL.

The chain is built from TRBV27 and TRBJ2-2; 9 nucleotides line up with TRBD1. The length of the CDR3 is 15 residues. CDR1 is MNHEY, CDR2 SMNVEV, per germline (reference sequence). Trimming at V came to 6 bases and at J to 6 bases, leaving 8 bases not matched to a gene. CDR3 region: CASRTGTGWSGELFF. DNA of the CDR3: TGTGCCAGCAGGACAGGGACAGGGTGGTCCGGGGAGCTGTTTTTT.

The rearrangement links TRBV5-4 to TRBJ1-1; 7 bases agree with TRBD1. The CDR3 contains 15 residues. The germline gives CDR1 SGHNT, CDR2 YYREEE (reference sequence). After removal of 1 base from V and 1 base from J, the junction contained 4 bases not matched to a gene. Here the CDR3 DNA reads TGTGCCAGCAGCTTGCTAAACAGGGGGAACACTGAAGCTTTCTTT. It specifies CASSLLNRGNTEAFF.

V gene TRBV6-1 combines with J gene TRBJ2-1, with 12 positions matching TRBD2. CDR1 MNHNS and CDR2 SASEGT come from the germline V gene. The ends lost 3 bases at V and 8 bases at J; junction bases unmatched: 5. The CDR3 sequence is 15 residues long. CDR3 DNA: TGTGCCAGCAGTGACGAGACTAGCGGGAGTGATGAGCAGTTCTTC. Translation: CASSDETSGSDEQFF.

This chain links TRBV29-1 with TRBJ2-7; perhaps TRBD1 as D (5 bases). The CDR3 is made up of 15 amino acids. The germline gives CDR1 SQVTM, CDR2 ANQGSEA. V was trimmed by 4 bases and J by 1 base, leaving 17 bases between them. CDR3 amino acids: CSVVPVAAGSYEQYF. Here the CDR3 DNA reads TGCAGCGTTGTCCCCGTGGCGGCAGGGTCCTACGAGCAGTACTTC.

This clone was counted once. V gene TRBV30 combines with J gene TRBJ2-3, with a possible D match to TRBD1 (6 bases). The CDR3 has 12 amino acids. The V gene lost 5 bases and the J gene lost 2 bases, with 8 bases spanning the gap. Germline CDR1 GTSNPN, CDR2 SVGIG (reference sequence). In DNA, the CDR3 is TGTGCCTGGGGACAGTTCACAGATACGCAGTATTTT. Translation: CAWGQFTDTQYF.

In nucleotides, the CDR3 is TGTGCCAGCAGCTTCGACAGGGTGAGAACTGAAGCTTTCTTT. Encoded protein: CASSFDRVRTEAFF. The chain combines TRBV7-9 with TRBJ1-1, with 7 positions matching TRBD1. The CDR3 consists of 14 residues. Germline V gene lookup returns CDR1 SEHNR and CDR2 FQNEAQ (reference sequence). V trimming: 3 bases; J trimming: 5 bases; junction bases outside the gene matches: 6. Variable domain in full (rest from reference TRBV7-9 and TRBJ1-1): DTGVSQNPRHKITKRGQNVTFRCDPISEHNRLYWYRQTLGQGPEFLTYFQNEAQLEKSRLLSDRFSAERPKGSFSTLEIQRTEQGDSAMYLCASSFDRVRTEAFFGQGTRLTVV.

The chain employs TRBV7-8 and TRBJ1-5, with 8 bases matching TRBD1. The germline V gene encodes CDR1 SGHVS and CDR2 FQNEAQ. The junction had 6 bases not matched to a gene; V was cut back by 7 bases and J by 1 base. The CDR3 is 15 residues long. The CDR3 region is CASTPNRGSNQPQHF. As DNA, the CDR3 is TGTGCCAGCACCCCCAACAGGGGGAGCAATCAGCCCCAGCATTTT.